These 27 T cell receptor beta chains were sequenced from one sample in a study of CD8+ T cells in alopecia areata. Reverse transcription of extracted RNA yielded cDNA, which provided the sequencing template. Sequenced by immunoSEQ multiplex PCR; TCRdb stores in-frame clones only, minus some. The profile shows over 150,000 clones, around 60% of them singletons. Noted treatment: oral pan-JAK inhibitor, 5-10 mg twice daily. The source material was CD4+ T cells sorted from blood, sampled at week 24, from a patient treated with tofacitinib. These receptors were obtained from a human donor with alopecia areata.

The chain combines TRBV11-2 with TRBJ2-7; D is uncertain. The germline V and J ends were trimmed by 5 bases and 0 bases, with 11 bases remaining between them. The CDR3 is 14 amino acids. Germline loops: CDR1 SGHAT, CDR2 FQNNGV. The CDR3 bases are TGTGCCAGCAGCCCTGACCCAGGCTCCTACGAGCAGTACTTC. Its protein product is CASSPDPGSYEQYF.

Concerning this clone: This sample includes further DNA sequences coding for the same CDR3. The J gene is TRBJ2-3, the V gene TRBV29-1; no reliable D call. This CDR3 is built from 10 residues. The germline V gene encodes CDR1 SQVTM and CDR2 ANQGSEA. The V end was cut by 4 bases, the J end by 6 bases, with 5 bases between. The CDR3 coding sequence is TGCAGCGTTGGAACCGATACGCAGTATTTT. Translated, it gives CSVGTDTQYF.

This clone has only one observation. The chain uses TRBV5-6 and TRBJ2-7, with 7 nucleotides matching TRBD1. The V segment lost 2 bases and the J segment 4 bases; nucleotides outside the gene matches: 3. Germline-derived CDR1 and CDR2 are SGHDT and YYEEEE. CDR3 length equals 13 residues. CDR3 sequence reads: CASSFGTEYEQYF. For the CDR3, the DNA is TGTGCCAGCAGCTTCGGGACAGAGTACGAGCAGTACTTC.

In this sample, this clone turned up many times. This chain uses TRBV9 with TRBJ1-1; 8 bases map to TRBD1. CDR3 length: 17 residues. Germline loops: CDR1 SGDLS, CDR2 YYNGEE. J gave up 3 bases and V 4 bases, and 14 bases lay outside the gene matches. As DNA, the CDR3 is TGTGCCAGCAGCCCGGGACAGGTCGCAACGGGGGACACTGAAGCTTTCTTT. Encoded protein: CASSPGQVATGDTEAFF.

In DNA form, the CDR3 reads TGCGCCAGCAGTATCTGGGCATTGGACACTGAAGCTTTCTTT. Translated: CASSIWALDTEAFF. The V call is TRBV5-1, the J call TRBJ1-1; D unresolved. V shed 5 bases and J shed 3 bases, with 14 bases lying between them. CDR1 is SGHRS and CDR2 is YFSETQ in the germline V gene. This CDR3 is built from 14 residues.

The chain carries TRBV9 and TRBJ2-2; 9 nucleotides align to TRBD1. Trimming at V came to 7 bases and at J to 5 bases, leaving 6 bases not matched to a gene. Looked up from germline, CDR1 is SGDLS and CDR2 is YYNGEE. The length of the CDR3 is 14 residues. The CDR3 sequence: CASGGDRATGELFF. In DNA form, the CDR3 reads TGTGCCAGCGGAGGGGACAGGGCGACCGGGGAGCTGTTTTTT.

V usage is TRBV19 and J usage is TRBJ1-2; the D gene is possibly TRBD1 (6 bases). Trimming pared 3 bases from V and 0 bases from J, leaving 11 bases between. CDR1 and CDR2 from the germline V gene are LNHDA and SQIVND (reference sequence). CDR3 length: 15 residues. The CDR3 reads CASSISTGANYGYTF. DNA for the CDR3: TGTGCCAGTAGTATTTCGACAGGCGCTAACTATGGCTACACCTTC.

The chain has TRBV29-1 and TRBJ2-7, with 9 bases lining up with TRBD1. With 6 bases clipped from V and 1 base from J, the junction kept 7 bases outside the gene matches. The CDR3 consists of 14 residues. Germline values: CDR1 SQVTM, CDR2 ANQGSEA. The CDR3 DNA is TGCAGCGTCCGTGGACAGGGGAATTCCTACGAGCAGTACTTC. Encoded protein: CSVRGQGNSYEQYF.

This clone was observed a single time. The chain links TRBV29-1 to TRBJ2-4; D not certain. CDR1 is SQVTM and CDR2 is ANQGSEA in the germline V gene. This CDR3 comprises 15 residues. Trimming removed 3 bases at V and 2 bases at J, with 14 bases between. The CDR3 sequence is CSVDLAVGTKNIQYF. The CDR3 DNA sequence: TGCAGCGTTGATTTAGCAGTTGGGACCAAAAACATTCAGTACTTC.

This chain uses TRBV4-1 with TRBJ2-2; D gene ambiguous. Looked up from germline, CDR1 is MGHRA and CDR2 is YSYEKL. The CDR3 runs 12 residues. The ends were cut back, 0 bases at V and 6 bases at J, with 2 bases in the middle. Here the CDR3 reads CASSQDSGELFF. The CDR3 DNA is TGCGCCAGCAGCCAAGATTCCGGGGAGCTGTTTTTT.

The chain couples TRBV25-1 to TRBJ2-3, with a weak D call TRBD1 (6 bases). V lost 3 bases, J lost 2 bases, and 12 bases lay in between. This CDR3 contains 15 residues. Germline values: CDR1 MGHDK, CDR2 SYGVNS. For the CDR3, the DNA is TGTGCCAGCAGTGATTGGACAGACAACACAGATACGCAGTATTTT. Translated, it gives CASSDWTDNTDTQYF.

The chain couples TRBV5-6 to TRBJ2-5; D call uncertain. There are 14 residues in the CDR3. Trimming shortened V by 5 bases and J by 0 bases, and 11 bases separated the two germline ends. Germline V lookup: CDR1 SGHDT, CDR2 YYEEEE. CDR3 in DNA: TGTGCCAGCAGTCCCAAGGCGCACCAAGAGACCCAGTACTTC. This codes for CASSPKAHQETQYF.

A few counts support this clone. V is TRBV14 and J is TRBJ1-1; weak D call: TRBD1 (5 bases). The V gene lost 4 bases and the J gene lost 11 bases, with 14 bases spanning the gap. The CDR3 has 12 residues. The germline CDR1 and CDR2 sequences are SGHDN and FVKESK. Written as DNA, the CDR3 is TGTGCCAGCAGCCGTCTCCCGGGGGGTGCTTTCTTT. Protein: CASSRLPGGAFF.

The chain carries TRBV6-5 and TRBJ1-6; 7 nucleotides agree with TRBD1. This CDR3 contains 16 residues. Germline V lookup: CDR1 MNHEY, CDR2 SVGAGI. The V gene end was trimmed by 4 bases and the J gene end by 1 base; junction bases not matched to a gene: 4. The CDR3 reads CASSFRQGSYNSPLHF. In DNA form, the CDR3 reads TGTGCCAGCAGTTTCCGACAGGGTTCCTATAATTCACCCCTCCACTTT.

This clone was observed a single time. The V and J genes are TRBV29-1 and TRBJ2-7, with D possibly TRBD1 on 5 matching bases. V lost 4 bases and J 1 base, leaving 14 bases between the germline ends. This CDR3 is 14 amino acids long. CDR1 is SQVTM, CDR2 ANQGSEA, per germline. The DNA of the CDR3 is TGCAGCGTTGGATTCCTTACAGGATCCTACGAGCAGTACTTC. Translation: CSVGFLTGSYEQYF.

This chain joins TRBV29-1 and TRBJ2-3, with unresolved D. In germline, CDR1 is SQVTM, CDR2 ANQGSEA. The CDR3 has 11 amino acids. V lost 3 bases and J 2 bases, leaving 3 bases between the germline ends. The CDR3 region has the DNA TGCAGCGTTGAGGTCACAGATACGCAGTATTTT. Translation: CSVEVTDTQYF.

V and J are TRBV4-1 and TRBJ2-5, with no clear D. Germline V gene sequence: CDR1 MGHRA, CDR2 YSYEKL. This CDR3 has 13 amino acids. Trimming left V 9 bases short and J 2 bases short, with 13 bases between. CDR3 sequence: CASSPVVQETQYF. The CDR3, as DNA: TGCGCCAGTTCCCCCGTAGTTCAAGAGACCCAGTACTTC.

This sequence joins TRBV5-6 and TRBJ2-7, with 7 bases fitting TRBD1. CDR1 is SGHDT, CDR2 YYEEEE, per germline. The CDR3 is made up of 15 amino acids. Trimming took 4 bases from V and 2 from J; bases not matched to a gene: 9. The DNA for the CDR3 is TGTGCCAGCAGCATTCCCGGGACAGCAGCCTACGAGCAGTACTTC. Encoded protein: CASSIPGTAAYEQYF. Using reference TRBV5-6 and TRBJ2-7 for the parts outside the CDR3, the full variable domain is DAGVTQSPTHLIKTRGQQVTLRCSPKSGHDTVSWYQQALGQGPQFIFQYYEEEERQRGNFPDRFSGHQFPNYSSELNVNALLLGDSALYLCASSIPGTAAYEQYFGPGTRLTVT.

This clone was counted a few times. The genes are TRBV11-2 and TRBJ2-3; D is perhaps TRBD1 (6 bases). Germline loops: CDR1 SGHAT, CDR2 FQNNGV. This CDR3 has 15 residues. Trimming cost V 5 bases and J 0 bases, with 12 bases left between them. The CDR3 nucleotides are TGTGCCAGCAGCGCCGGGACACTCAGCACAGATACGCAGTATTTT. Its translation: CASSAGTLSTDTQYF.

The CDR3 protein is CASSQDRRLGYTF. CDR3 coding DNA: TGCGCCAGCAGCCAAGACCGACGCCTTGGCTACACCTTC. The J gene is TRBJ1-2, the V gene TRBV4-1; no clear D. This CDR3 has 13 residues. Germline V gives CDR1 MGHRA, CDR2 YSYEKL. Trimming removed 0 bases at V and 7 bases at J, with 9 bases between.

The chain combines TRBV10-3 with TRBJ2-3; possible D gene TRBD1, 6 bases. The CDR3 consists of 13 residues. V was pared by 7 bases and J by 1 base, with 9 bases between. The germline V gene encodes CDR1 ENHRY and CDR2 SYGVKD. CDR3 amino acids: CAINGGGTDTQYF. Written as DNA, the CDR3 is TGTGCCATCAATGGGGGCGGCACAGATACGCAGTATTTT.

The chain employs TRBV7-9 and TRBJ2-6, with D perhaps matching TRBD1 or TRBD2 (5 bases each). CDR1 is SEHNR, CDR2 FQNEAQ, per germline (reference sequence). This CDR3 is 18 amino acids long. Trimming removed 2 bases from V and 3 bases from J, with 17 bases in between. CDR3 amino acids: CASSLTGQGRDGANVLTF. CDR3 nucleotide sequence: TGTGCCAGCAGCTTAACCGGGCAGGGACGAGATGGGGCCAACGTCCTGACTTTC.

V is TRBV6-5 and J is TRBJ2-2; tentatively, D is TRBD1 (5 bases). This CDR3 region has 13 residues. Trimming took 6 bases from V and 2 from J, leaving 7 bases between them. Germline V gene lookup returns CDR1 MNHEY and CDR2 SVGAGI. CDR3 loop: CASSRVNTGELFF. As DNA, the CDR3 is TGTGCCAGCAGCAGGGTCAACACCGGGGAGCTGTTTTTT.

As to this clone: The junction departs from germline at one end; a sequencing error may be responsible. V gene TRBV7-9 combines with J gene TRBJ2-3, with D perhaps matching TRBD1 (5 bases). This CDR3 spans 19 amino acids. Per germline, CDR1 SEHNR and CDR2 FQNEAQ (reference sequence). CDR3 loop: CASSLAGFGTGALTGTQYF. In DNA form, the CDR3 reads TGTGCCAGCAGCTTAGCGGGGTTTGGTACAGGAGCCCTCACAGGTACGCAGTATTTT.

Regarding this clone: This CDR3 is also generated by other DNA sequences in the sample. The chain employs TRBV6-1 and TRBJ2-5; D possibly corresponds to TRBD2 (6 bases). Deletions cut 1 base from V and 5 bases from J, with 11 bases between. Germline-derived CDR1 and CDR2 are MNHNS and SASEGT. The CDR3 totals 14 residues. CDR3 nucleotides: TGTGCCAGCAGTGAAGGCTCGGGGAGGGAGACCCAGTACTTC. It encodes CASSEGSGRETQYF.

The rearrangement uses TRBV5-1 and TRBJ2-5; D remains ambiguous. The germline CDR1 and CDR2 sequences are SGHRS and YFSETQ. Trimming took off 3 bases at V and 0 bases at J, with 3 bases between the two ends. CDR3 length equals 12 residues. In nucleotides, the CDR3 is TGCGCCAGCAGCTGGGACCAAGAGACCCAGTACTTC. It translates to CASSWDQETQYF.

This chain connects TRBV10-3 to TRBJ2-3; 7 nucleotides align to TRBD1. The junction had 5 bases not matched to a gene; V was cut back by 3 bases and J by 2 bases. This CDR3 contains 15 residues. Per germline, CDR1 ENHRY and CDR2 SYGVKD. The CDR3 region is CAISERQGYTDTQYF. CDR3 in DNA: TGTGCCATCAGTGAAAGACAGGGTTACACAGATACGCAGTATTTT.